These 29 T cell receptor beta chains originate from one sample sequenced in a study of blood T cells in healthy people across ages. A J-beta primer mix and a sample-barcoded 5' primer were used in a second PCR of roughly 7 to 12 cycles. TCRdb used MiXCR to reprocess the 5' RACE reads, holding one entry per CDR3 protein. The sample includes 700,000 to 950,000 distinct CDR3 sequences, about 62% of them seen just once. The sequenced sample was blood. Receptors were obtained from a man between 25 and 39 years old in good health.

This clonotype was observed a single time. The chain is built from TRBV6-5 and TRBJ1-2, with TRBD1 matching over 8 bases. V was pared by 6 bases and J by 7 bases, with 10 bases of the junction left unmatched. This CDR3 is built from 14 residues. Germline CDR1 MNHEY, CDR2 SVGAGI. CDR3 DNA sequence: TGTGCCAGCAGGCCGACAGGGGCCCAGGGTGGCTACACCTTC. Amino acids: CASRPTGAQGGYTF.

This chain uses TRBV7-2 with TRBJ1-1; D remains ambiguous. The CDR3 spans 14 residues. The germline gives CDR1 SGHTA, CDR2 FQGNSA. The germline V and J ends were trimmed by 4 bases and 3 bases, with 12 bases remaining between them. The CDR3 nucleotides are TGTGCCAGCAGCTCCGGCCTTCCCCACACTGAAGCTTTCTTT. This encodes CASSSGLPHTEAFF. The entire variable domain, with the rest obtained from reference TRBV7-2 and TRBJ1-1, is as follows: GAGVSQSPSNKVTEKGKDVELRCDPISGHTALYWYRQSLGQGLEFLIYFQGNSAPDKSGLPSDRFSAERTGGSVSTLTIQRTQQEDSAVYLCASSSGLPHTEAFFGQGTRLTVV.

This clonotype has a handful of counts. The V gene is TRBV7-2, the J gene TRBJ2-1, with TRBD2 matching over 11 bases. The length of the CDR3 is 18 residues. Germline trimming cut 5 bases from V and 9 bases from J; bases unmatched to any gene: 18. Germline lookup yields CDR1 SGHTA and CDR2 FQGNSA. In DNA, the CDR3 is TGTGCCAGCAGCGCGTTCGGACTAGCGGGCGACGGGGGCGGTGAGCAGTTCTTC. Translation gives CASSAFGLAGDGGGEQFF.

J is TRBJ2-6 and V is TRBV20-1; no reliable D call. The CDR3 sequence is 15 residues long. Germline values: CDR1 DFQATT, CDR2 SNEGSKA (reference sequence). The germline V and J ends were trimmed by 5 bases and 0 bases, with 11 bases remaining between them. CDR3 nucleotides: TGCAGTGCTTCTGGAACCTACTCTGGGGCCAACGTCCTGACTTTC. Translating gives CSASGTYSGANVLTF.

A few counts support this clonotype. The V gene is TRBV5-1, the J gene TRBJ2-7; 7 positions match TRBD1. The CDR3 totals 14 residues. Trimming took 6 bases from V and 5 from J; bases not matched to a gene: 11. Germline assignment: CDR1 SGHRS and CDR2 YFSETQ. The CDR3 DNA follows: TGCGCCAGCAAGACAGGGATCGGGCCGGACGAGCAGTACTTC. Translated, it gives CASKTGIGPDEQYF. Full variable domain (outside the CDR3, taken from reference TRBV5-1 and TRBJ2-7): KAGVTQTPRYLIKTRGQQVTLSCSPISGHRSVSWYQQTPGQGLQFLFEYFSETQRNKGNFPGRFSGRQFSNSRSEMNVSTLELGDSALYLCASKTGIGPDEQYFGPGTRLTVT.

This clonotype appeared a few times. V usage is TRBV7-2 and J usage is TRBJ2-1; TRBD2 agrees at 8 bases. CDR1 and CDR2 (germline): SGHTA, FQGNSA. The CDR3 extends over 15 amino acids. Trimming removed 1 base from V and 7 bases from J; junction bases left unmatched: 6. The CDR3 sequence is CASSLDRLALNEQFF. The CDR3 DNA is TGTGCCAGCAGCTTAGACAGACTAGCGTTAAATGAGCAGTTCTTC.

The rearrangement links TRBV5-1 to TRBJ2-7; D unresolved. V lost 5 bases, J lost 6 bases, and 9 bases lay in between. Germline-derived CDR1 and CDR2 are SGHRS and YFSETQ. CDR3 length: 11 residues. The CDR3 DNA reads as TGCGCCAGCAGTTTCGAGGCCGAGCAGTACTTC. Protein: CASSFEAEQYF.

The J gene is TRBJ2-3, the V gene TRBV10-3, with a weak D call TRBD1 (6 bases). CDR3 length: 15 amino acids. Between the trimmed V and J ends, which lost 3 bases and 2 bases, there was a span of 12 bases. Germline V CDR1 and CDR2: ENHRY, SYGVKD. Here the CDR3 reads CAISERDTSTDTQYF. The CDR3 DNA sequence: TGTGCCATCAGTGAAAGGGACACCTCCACAGATACGCAGTATTTT.

The V gene is TRBV10-3, the J gene TRBJ1-5; D unclear. Germline CDR1 is ENHRY and CDR2 is SYGVKD. V lost 6 bases and J 9 bases, leaving 12 bases between the germline ends. This CDR3 is built from 12 residues. The CDR3 region is CAISVDQRPQHF. The CDR3 DNA is TGTGCCATCAGCGTGGACCAGCGGCCCCAGCATTTT.

This clonotype was seen a few times. CDR3 DNA sequence: TGCAGCGTTGTTGTCAGGATCCACGAGCAGTACTTC. Translated: CSVVVRIHEQYF. V gene TRBV29-1 combines with J gene TRBJ2-7, with D unresolved. Germline V gene sequence: CDR1 SQVTM, CDR2 ANQGSEA. V was trimmed by 4 bases and J by 5 bases, leaving 12 bases between them. The CDR3 runs 12 residues.

J is TRBJ2-5 and V is TRBV20-1; D call uncertain. The CDR3 has 16 residues. V lost 3 bases and J 0 bases, leaving 17 bases between the germline ends. The germline V gene has CDR1 DFQATT and CDR2 SNEGSKA (reference sequence). The chain's CDR3 is CSARGFLWSYQETQYF. For the CDR3, the DNA is TGCAGTGCTAGGGGGTTTTTGTGGAGCTACCAAGAGACCCAGTACTTC.

V gene TRBV12-3 or TRBV12-4 combines with J gene TRBJ1-6; D may be TRBD1 (6 bases). The CDR3 is 14 amino acids. Trimming stripped 5 bases from V and 7 bases from J, with 12 bases between. The CDR3: CASSLDSENSPLHF. The CDR3, as DNA: TGTGCCAGCAGTCTGGACAGTGAAAATTCACCCCTCCACTTT.

J is TRBJ1-2 and V is TRBV20-1; D ambiguous. The germline V and J ends were trimmed by 4 bases and 7 bases, with 7 bases remaining between them. CDR1 and CDR2 (germline): DFQATT, SNEGSKA (reference sequence). There are 10 residues in the CDR3. The CDR3 nucleotides read TGCAGTGCTACCCCGCGTGGCTACACCTTC. Translated: CSATPRGYTF.

The CDR3 coding sequence is TGTGCCAGCAGCACCGGGACAGCCGACGAGCAGTACTTC. It is translated as CASSTGTADEQYF. The chain joins TRBV9 to TRBJ2-7; 7 positions match TRBD1. In germline, CDR1 is SGDLS, CDR2 YYNGEE. With 4 bases clipped from V and 5 bases from J, the junction kept 6 bases outside the gene matches. The CDR3 is 13 amino acids.

The V call is TRBV12-3 or TRBV12-4, the J call TRBJ2-5; TRBD2 agrees at 7 bases. There are 15 residues in the CDR3. With V trimmed by 8 bases and J by 3 bases, 12 bases remained unmatched. CDR3 in amino acids: CASSLNLLAEETQYF. Here the CDR3 DNA reads TGTGCCAGCTCCCTTAACCTCCTAGCGGAAGAGACCCAGTACTTC.

The rearrangement joins TRBV7-2 to TRBJ1-2, with 7 bases fitting TRBD1. The CDR3 runs 15 residues. The J segment lost 4 bases and the V segment lost 5 bases, leaving 10 bases of the junction unmatched. In germline, CDR1 is SGHTA, CDR2 FQGNSA. As DNA, the CDR3 is TGTGCCAGCAGCCGGCGGACAGGATCCAGCTATGGCTACACCTTC. Residues: CASSRRTGSSYGYTF.

This clonotype appeared many times. The genes are TRBV7-2 and TRBJ2-3; the D is unclear. The CDR3 has 15 amino acids. Deletions cut 5 bases from V and 2 bases from J, with 14 bases between. Germline V gene data show CDR1 as SGHTA and CDR2 as FQGNSA. The CDR3: CASSKEGRSTDTQYF. CDR3 nucleotides: TGTGCCAGCAGCAAAGAAGGTAGATCCACAGATACGCAGTATTTT.

This clonotype has just a few counts. This chain joins TRBV29-1 and TRBJ2-7; D might be TRBD2 (5 bases). The V end lost 7 bases, the J end lost 1 base, and 11 bases lay between the germline ends. The V gene's germline CDR1 is SQVTM and CDR2 ANQGSEA. CDR3 length: 12 amino acids. CDR3 region: CSAGSESYEQYF. As DNA, the CDR3 is TGCAGCGCCGGTAGCGAATCCTACGAGCAGTACTTC.

This clonotype occurred a few times. The chain is built from TRBV29-1 and TRBJ2-5; unclear D gene. Per the germline V gene, CDR1 is SQVTM and CDR2 is ANQGSEA. Trimming took off 7 bases at V and 5 bases at J, with 14 bases between the two ends. This CDR3 is 12 amino acids long. The CDR3 bases are TGCAGCGCTGTAAATCGCCCCGAGACCCAGTACTTC. This sequence encodes CSAVNRPETQYF.

This clonotype was counted only a few times. The genes are TRBV25-1 and TRBJ2-7; D call uncertain. Trimming removed 2 bases from V and 2 bases from J, with 13 bases in between. CDR1 is MGHDK, CDR2 SYGVNS, per germline. The CDR3 has 15 amino acids. Written as DNA, the CDR3 is TGTGCCAGCAGTGAAGGGGATCGTGCAACCTACGAGCAGTACTTC. This sequence encodes CASSEGDRATYEQYF.

The chain has TRBV7-2 and TRBJ2-5; 10 bases line up with TRBD2. Germline CDR1 reads SGHTA; CDR2 reads FQGNSA. The V segment lost 0 bases and the J segment 3 bases; nucleotides outside the gene matches: 1. This CDR3 region has 15 residues. The CDR3 loop is CASSLASGGKETQYF. The CDR3 DNA reads TGTGCCAGCAGCTTAGCTAGCGGGGGGAAAGAGACCCAGTACTTC. Using reference TRBV7-2 and TRBJ2-5 for the parts outside the CDR3, the full variable domain is GAGVSQSPSNKVTEKGKDVELRCDPISGHTALYWYRQSLGQGLEFLIYFQGNSAPDKSGLPSDRFSAERTGGSVSTLTIQRTQQEDSAVYLCASSLASGGKETQYFGPGTRLLVL.

The table lists this clonotype with a count of one. CDR3: CASSLEGLTNSPLHF. The CDR3 coding sequence is TGCGCCAGCAGCTTGGAGGGTCTCACGAATTCACCCCTCCACTTT. J is TRBJ1-6 and V is TRBV5-1; no clear D. CDR1 is SGHRS, CDR2 YFSETQ, per germline. CDR3 length equals 15 residues. V gave up 0 bases and J gave up 7 bases, with 11 bases separating them.

The chain is built from TRBV11-1 and TRBJ2-1; 12 bases are a match to TRBD2. CDR3 length: 17 amino acids. V lost 5 bases to trimming and J lost 0 bases; unmatched junction nucleotides: 5. Germline V gene lookup returns CDR1 SGHAT and CDR2 FQDESV (reference sequence). The CDR3 reads CASSTTSGGSSYNEQFF. CDR3 DNA sequence: TGTGCCAGCAGCACCACTAGCGGGGGGAGCTCCTACAATGAGCAGTTCTTC.

This clonotype was picked up a small number of times. V is TRBV7-2 and J is TRBJ2-3; D remains ambiguous. V was pared by 5 bases and J by 2 bases, with 11 bases between. The germline V gene encodes CDR1 SGHTA and CDR2 FQGNSA. The CDR3 runs to 14 residues. CDR3 in amino acids: CASSREATTDTQYF. CDR3 sequence (DNA): TGTGCCAGCAGCCGCGAAGCGACCACAGATACGCAGTATTTT.

The chain couples TRBV5-1 to TRBJ2-5; 9 bases agree with TRBD1. Per the germline V gene, CDR1 is SGHRS and CDR2 is YFSETQ. The V segment lost 4 bases and the J segment 4 bases; nucleotides outside the gene matches: 8. CDR3 length equals 15 residues. The CDR3 nucleotides read TGCGCCAGCAGCCGGAAGGGACAGGGAGGAGAGACCCAGTACTTC. This encodes CASSRKGQGGETQYF.

The chain couples TRBV6-5 to TRBJ2-2, with a possible D match to TRBD1 (5 bases). Trimming took 6 bases from V and 6 from J, leaving 8 bases between them. CDR1 is MNHEY and CDR2 is SVGAGI in the germline V gene. This CDR3 spans 12 amino acids. This CDR3 is CASRVGAGELFF. CDR3 bases: TGTGCCAGCAGGGTAGGGGCCGGGGAGCTGTTTTTT.

V is TRBV4-2 and J is TRBJ1-6; no reliable D call. Trimming removed 0 bases from V and 0 bases from J, with 12 bases in between. This CDR3 region has 18 residues. Per the germline V gene, CDR1 is LGHNA and CDR2 is YNFKEQ. In DNA form, the CDR3 reads TGTGCCAGCAGCCAAGAAAAGGAGTGGAGCTCCTATAATTCACCCCTCCACTTT. This translates into CASSQEKEWSSYNSPLHF.

This clonotype turned up a few times. This chain links TRBV20-1 with TRBJ2-7; perhaps TRBD2 as D (5 bases). Germline-derived CDR1 and CDR2 are DFQATT and SNEGSKA (reference sequence). CDR3 length equals 15 residues. The V end lost 6 bases, the J end lost 0 bases, and 18 bases lay between the germline ends. Here the CDR3 reads CSANNRLKSSYEQYF. The CDR3, as DNA: TGCAGTGCCAACAACCGACTAAAGAGCTCCTACGAGCAGTACTTC.

The sample holds a few counts of this clonotype. The chain is built from TRBV10-3 and TRBJ2-1, with 12 bases fitting TRBD2. The V gene end was trimmed by 8 bases and the J gene end by 7 bases; junction bases not matched to a gene: 0. This CDR3 spans 12 amino acids. Looked up from germline, CDR1 is ENHRY and CDR2 is SYGVKD. The CDR3 nucleotides are TGTGCCATCGGGACTAGCGGGAATGAGCAGTTCTTC. It specifies CAIGTSGNEQFF.